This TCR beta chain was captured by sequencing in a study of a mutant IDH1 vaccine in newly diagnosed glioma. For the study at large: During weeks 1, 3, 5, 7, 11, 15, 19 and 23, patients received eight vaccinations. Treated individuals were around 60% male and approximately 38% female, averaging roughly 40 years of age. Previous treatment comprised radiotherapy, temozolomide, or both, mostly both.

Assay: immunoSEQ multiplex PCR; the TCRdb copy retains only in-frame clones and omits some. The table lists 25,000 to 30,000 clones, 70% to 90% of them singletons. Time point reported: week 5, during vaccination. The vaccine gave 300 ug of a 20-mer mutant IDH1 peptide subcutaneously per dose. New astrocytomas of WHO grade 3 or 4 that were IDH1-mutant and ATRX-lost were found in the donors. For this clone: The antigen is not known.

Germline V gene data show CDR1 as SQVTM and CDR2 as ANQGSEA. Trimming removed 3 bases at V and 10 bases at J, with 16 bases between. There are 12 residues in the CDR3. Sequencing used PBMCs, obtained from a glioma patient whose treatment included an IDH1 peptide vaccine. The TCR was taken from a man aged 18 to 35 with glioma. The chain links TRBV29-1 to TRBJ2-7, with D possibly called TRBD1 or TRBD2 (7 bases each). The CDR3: CSVEGGQGDQYF. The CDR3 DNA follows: TGCAGCGTTGAGGGAGGGCAGGGGGACCAGTACTTC.